These T cell receptor beta chains were read from a single sample in a study of blood T cell repertoires in COVID-19. Assay used: immunoSEQ multiplex PCR; TCRdb lists only in-frame clones, some missing. The data show 150,000 to 200,000 clones, with around 92% seen just once and more than 4.5% held by the top ten. The sequenced material came from peripheral blood. Receptors were obtained from a man aged 25 to 45 with COVID-19, enrolled during active disease. Both conserved end residues are trimmed from each CDR3. Fields, in order: V gene, J gene, CDR3 protein.

>TRBV10-3|TRBJ2-2
AISDPPGLAKTGELF
>TRBV29-1|TRBJ1-1
SVVQGMSEAF
>TRBV6-1|TRBJ1-5
ASSEGVGGPQH
>TRBV12-3/TRBV12-4|TRBJ2-1
ASRGGRLNEQF
>TRBV7-6|TRBJ2-1
ASSLRGSVTGYNEQF
>TRBV5-4|TRBJ2-2
ASSLEARANTGELF
>TRBV4-2|TRBJ1-2
ASSQVGGQGSYGYT
>TRBV7-9|TRBJ2-7
ASSLTQGGHEQY
>TRBV5-4|TRBJ1-6
ASSSSTQNSPLH
>TRBV19|TRBJ1-5
ASSAKLGTLSPNQPQH
>TRBV27|TRBJ2-7
ASSLEGQGYYEQY
>TRBV7-9|TRBJ2-3
ASSSGKADTQY
>TRBV5-6|TRBJ1-3
ASSLDRAGNTIY
>TRBV9|TRBJ1-6
ASSVGQGGSPLH
>TRBV25-1|TRBJ1-3
ASSVLSGNTIY
>TRBV7-2|TRBJ2-2
ASRVAGGPRELF
>TRBV7-8|TRBJ1-2
ASSFPWGRDYGYT
>TRBV10-3|TRBJ1-2
AITRGGTGNSSNYGYT
>TRBV19|TRBJ2-2
ASHGQGITGELF
>TRBV7-9|TRBJ1-2
ASSPAGSNLYGYT
>TRBV18|TRBJ2-7
ASSPGGARSYEQY
>TRBV9|TRBJ1-3
ASSVDRGLGNTIY
>TRBV4-3|TRBJ1-2
ASSQNPGQGAFGYT
>TRBV28|TRBJ1-2
ASSSRGSNYGYT
>TRBV24-1|TRBJ1-5
ATSDSGGSNQPQH
>TRBV7-2|TRBJ1-6
ASSSDRGRSSPLH
>TRBV27|TRBJ2-1
ASSLWGGNSGLVYNEQF
>TRBV30|TRBJ1-3
AWGTGFSSGNTIY
>TRBV9|TRBJ2-2
ASSPRDTGELF
>TRBV4-1|TRBJ1-1
ASSPGPPVGLNTEAF
>TRBV3-1/TRBV3-2|TRBJ1-5
ASSPSWGDQPQH
>TRBV2|TRBJ1-6
ASSPSLPMNSPLH
>TRBV7-9|TRBJ1-3
ASSTQGGGNTIY
>TRBV5-1|TRBJ2-2
ASTPGQLTGELF
>TRBV7-2|TRBJ1-2
ASSFRDSYGYT
>TRBV4-3|TRBJ1-4
ASSQGPAGLYEKLF
>TRBV5-1|TRBJ1-6
ASSFLVPGRQGVHSPLH
>TRBV6-5|TRBJ2-1
ASSYTEGSYNEQF
>TRBV11-2|TRBJ1-3
ASSLSGNTIY
>TRBV18|TRBJ1-2
ASSPSGDYGYT
>TRBV7-9|TRBJ2-7
ASSFRTGYEQY
>TRBV5-1|TRBJ1-1
ASSLTALMNTEAF
>TRBV11-2|TRBJ2-7
ADSGQVNYEQY
>TRBV5-1|TRBJ2-5
ASSLSAGRQETQY
>TRBV3-1/TRBV3-2|TRBJ2-7
ASTGTGLHEQY
>TRBV27|TRBJ2-7
ASSFFGRDDEQY
>TRBV7-2|TRBJ1-5
ASSLWGQALNQPQH
>TRBV6-2/TRBV6-3|TRBJ1-2
ASSPTRNYGYT
>TRBV14|TRBJ1-3
ASINSRGNTIY
>TRBV5-4|TRBJ1-2
ASRRQSNYGYT